The 15 T cell receptor beta chains below come from one sample, sequenced in a study of control samples from healthy donors and cancer patients. Sequencing used immunoSEQ multiplex PCR; TCRdb keeps in-frame clones, though not all of them. The profile shows about 180,000 clones, around 91% of them singletons. The sequencing sample was made of blood. The source is a woman aged 45-65 years in good health.

The V call is TRBV28, the J call TRBJ1-1, with TRBD1 matching over 7 bases. Germline V gene lookup returns CDR1 MDHEN and CDR2 SYDVKM. J was trimmed by 8 bases and V by 6 bases; bases with no gene match: 15. CDR3 length equals 15 residues. The CDR3 is CASSPNGQEGREAFF. In DNA form, the CDR3 reads TGTGCCAGCAGCCCTAACGGACAGGAGGGGAGGGAAGCTTTCTTT.

This chain connects TRBV5-1 to TRBJ2-7; a possible D gene is TRBD2 (6 bases). The CDR3 is made up of 15 amino acids. Trimming cost V 1 base and J 2 bases, with 13 bases left between them. The V gene's germline CDR1 is SGHRS and CDR2 YFSETQ. CDR3 loop: CASSLTGVKPYEQYF. In DNA form, the CDR3 reads TGCGCCAGCAGCTTGACGGGAGTCAAACCCTACGAGCAGTACTTC.

V and J are TRBV5-5 and TRBJ1-3; D is unresolved. V was cut by 0 bases and J by 1 base, with 14 bases left in between. This CDR3 is built from 17 residues. The germline V gene encodes CDR1 SGHKS and CDR2 YYEKEE (reference sequence). The CDR3 is CASSLEGVGLSGNTIYF. The CDR3 nucleotides are TGTGCCAGCAGCTTGGAGGGCGTTGGTCTTTCTGGAAACACCATATATTTT.

The chain uses TRBV28 and TRBJ1-2, with D unresolved. The CDR3 consists of 12 residues. Germline CDR1 and CDR2: MDHEN and SYDVKM. Deletions cut 6 bases from V and 8 bases from J, with 13 bases between. The CDR3 spells CASRPPPGGYTF. CDR3 DNA sequence: TGTGCCAGCAGACCCCCTCCTGGGGGCTACACCTTC.

This sequence joins TRBV7-9 and TRBJ2-5; D gene unclear. Per the germline V gene, CDR1 is SEHNR and CDR2 is FQNEAQ (reference sequence). The ends were cut back, 2 bases at V and 4 bases at J, with 11 bases in the middle. The CDR3 covers 14 residues. The CDR3 is CASSLLGTGETQYF. CDR3 coding DNA: TGTGCCAGCAGCTTACTGGGTACGGGAGAGACCCAGTACTTC.

J is TRBJ1-3 and V is TRBV7-6; D ambiguous. Germline CDR1 and CDR2: SGHVS and FNYEAQ. This CDR3 spans 17 amino acids. The ends were cut back, 0 bases at V and 0 bases at J, with 12 bases in the middle. CDR3 sequence: CASSLATSWGSGNTIYF. For the CDR3, the DNA is TGTGCCAGCAGCTTAGCGACGAGTTGGGGCTCTGGAAACACCATATATTTT.

This sequence joins TRBV12-1 and TRBJ2-1; TRBD2 reflects the table's D call only, with no check against the DNA. TRBV12-1 is labeled a pseudogene. The CDR3 runs 18 residues. CDR3 loop: CASSPGLAGGNLRDGQFF. CDR3 sequence (DNA): TGTGCCAGCAGCCCCGGACTAGCGGGGGGTAACCTCCGGGATGGGCAGTTCTTC.

This clone showed up just once. The chain is built from TRBV3-1 (or the pseudogene TRBV3-2) and TRBJ2-7; D remains unclear. Trimming cost V 0 bases and J 4 bases, with 7 bases left between them. This CDR3 comprises 13 residues. Germline CDR1 and CDR2: LGHDT and YNNKEL (reference sequence). Here the CDR3 reads CASSQDELYEQYF. CDR3 sequence (DNA): TGTGCCAGCAGCCAAGATGAGCTATACGAGCAGTACTTC.

This chain connects TRBV6-2 or TRBV6-3 to TRBJ1-1; D is ambiguous. The CDR3 sequence is 12 residues long. Trimming removed 5 bases from V and 5 bases from J, with 9 bases in between. Germline V gene sequence: CDR1 MNHEY, CDR2 SVGEGT. CDR3 in amino acids: CASSPRWTEAFF. CDR3 coding DNA: TGTGCCAGCAGTCCCCGTTGGACTGAAGCTTTCTTT.

This clone is a singleton in its sample. This chain uses TRBV4-1 with TRBJ2-1; possibly TRBD1 or TRBD2 for D (5 bases each). Germline loops: CDR1 MGHRA, CDR2 YSYEKL. Between the trimmed V and J ends, which lost 0 bases and 2 bases, there was a span of 14 bases. This CDR3 has 17 residues. CDR3: CASSQEGTQTTYNEQFF. In nucleotides, the CDR3 is TGCGCCAGCAGCCAAGAGGGGACCCAGACTACCTACAATGAGCAGTTCTTC.

The J gene is TRBJ1-5, the V gene TRBV6-6; 8 bases map to TRBD1. Trimming at V came to 4 bases and at J to 0 bases, leaving 5 bases not matched to a gene. The CDR3 is made up of 16 amino acids. CDR1 MNHNY and CDR2 SVGAGI come from the germline V gene (reference sequence). CDR3 coding DNA: TGTGCCAGCAGTTTTGGGACAGGTCATAGCAATCAGCCCCAGCATTTT. Protein sequence: CASSFGTGHSNQPQHF.

The chain has TRBV7-2 and TRBJ2-5; 9 positions agree with TRBD2. Per the germline V gene, CDR1 is SGHTA and CDR2 is FQGNSA. The CDR3 totals 15 residues. V was clipped by 7 bases and J by 2 bases; unmatched bases: 8. The CDR3 loop is CASTNDAGGQETQYF. The CDR3 DNA reads TGTGCCAGCACCAACGATGCGGGAGGGCAAGAGACCCAGTACTTC.

The chain carries TRBV14 and TRBJ2-5, with D uncertain. This CDR3 region has 13 residues. V was clipped by 1 base and J by 5 bases, with 8 bases between them. The germline V gene encodes CDR1 SGHDN and CDR2 FVKESK. The CDR3 region has the DNA TGTGCCAGCAGCCAAGTATCATGGGAGACCCAGTACTTC. Its protein product is CASSQVSWETQYF.

This chain connects TRBV3-1 (or the pseudogene TRBV3-2) to TRBJ1-5, with D unresolved. Trimming shortened V by 1 base and J by 6 bases, and 4 bases separated the two germline ends. The CDR3 has 12 amino acids. Germline-derived CDR1 and CDR2 are LGHDT and YNNKEL (reference sequence). The CDR3 sequence: CASSQAGQPQHF. The CDR3 nucleotides read TGTGCCAGCAGCCAAGCAGGTCAGCCCCAGCATTTT.

J is TRBJ1-4 and V is TRBV20-1, with D uncertain. The V gene lost 3 bases and the J gene lost 2 bases, with 16 bases spanning the gap. Per germline, CDR1 DFQATT and CDR2 SNEGSKA (reference sequence). This CDR3 has 16 residues. DNA for the CDR3: TGCAGTGCTAGTCCAATCACAACACGCACTAATGAAAAACTGTTTTTT. Protein product: CSASPITTRTNEKLFF.